This entry lists 14 T cell receptor beta chains sequenced from one sample in a study of blood T cell repertoires in COVID-19. The assay was immunoSEQ multiplex PCR, and TCRdb's table has in-frame clones only and misses some. This sample has about 80,000 clones; 75% to 90% occur once, and the top ten carry around a quarter. Sequencing used peripheral blood. The receptors were gathered from a human donor in a cohort sampled during active COVID-19.

The chain combines TRBV6-6 with TRBJ1-6; D gene uncertain. The CDR3 loop spans 16 amino acids. CDR1 is MNHNY and CDR2 is SVGAGI in the germline V gene (reference sequence). The V gene lost 8 bases and the J gene lost 2 bases, with 16 bases spanning the gap. The CDR3 DNA follows: TGTGCCAGCGGATCGGCGGGCAGGACCTATAATTCACCCCTCCACTTT. It translates to CASGSAGRTYNSPLHF.

This clone appeared a few times. The chain combines TRBV9 with TRBJ2-3; possibly TRBD2 for D (6 bases). The germline V gene has CDR1 SGDLS and CDR2 YYNGEE. Between the trimmed V and J ends, which lost 3 bases and 6 bases, there was a span of 17 bases. The length of the CDR3 is 15 residues. CDR3 DNA sequence: TGTGCCAGCAGCGCACGGGACTTTCCTCGGGATACGCAGTATTTT. Amino acids: CASSARDFPRDTQYF.

In this sample, this clone turned up once. V is TRBV27 and J is TRBJ2-1; 9 bases map to TRBD1. After removal of 8 bases from V and 6 bases from J, the junction contained 5 bases not matched to a gene. The CDR3 spans 13 residues. The germline gives CDR1 MNHEY, CDR2 SMNVEV (reference sequence). The CDR3 here is CASRDRVTNEQFF. DNA for the CDR3: TGTGCCAGCCGGGACAGGGTGACCAATGAGCAGTTCTTC.

On this clone: Additional DNA sequences in this sample encode the identical CDR3. The chain links TRBV9 to TRBJ2-5, with 8 bases identical to TRBD1. From germline, CDR1 is SGDLS and CDR2 YYNGEE. This CDR3 is 14 amino acids long. Trimming cost V 4 bases and J 4 bases; bases outside gene matches: 6. This CDR3 reads CASSPGTGGETQYF. CDR3 DNA: TGTGCCAGCAGCCCAGGGACAGGTGGAGAGACCCAGTACTTC.

The rearrangement uses TRBV11-3 and TRBJ1-5, with D hard to call. Germline V gene data show CDR1 as SGHNT and CDR2 as YENEEA. Trimming removed 2 bases from V and 2 bases from J, with 10 bases in between. The CDR3 totals 15 residues. CDR3 amino acids: CASSLSVAGNQPQHF. The CDR3 DNA is TGTGCCAGCAGCTTATCCGTTGCAGGCAATCAGCCCCAGCATTTT.

The chain links TRBV24-1 to TRBJ2-1, with 7 bases lining up with TRBD1. Germline trimming cut 3 bases from V and 10 bases from J; bases unmatched to any gene: 5. CDR3 length: 13 amino acids. Germline V gives CDR1 KGHDR, CDR2 SFDVKD. For the CDR3, the DNA is TGTGCCACCAGTGATAGCGACAGGGCCGAGCAGTTCTTC. This gives the protein CATSDSDRAEQFF.

The rearrangement joins TRBV6-6 to TRBJ2-3; 10 bases match TRBD2. Looked up from germline, CDR1 is MNHNY and CDR2 is SVGAGI (reference sequence). This CDR3 spans 16 amino acids. V lost 4 bases and J lost 4; bases outside the gene matches: 8. As DNA, the CDR3 is TGTGCCAGCAGTTCACCTGAGCGGGGGGGCCCAGATACGCAGTATTTT. Its translation: CASSSPERGGPDTQYF.

The chain uses TRBV9 and TRBJ1-1, with 7 bases aligning to TRBD1. This CDR3 is built from 15 residues. Trimming cost V 3 bases and J 1 base; bases outside gene matches: 6. The V gene's germline CDR1 is SGDLS and CDR2 YYNGEE. In DNA form, the CDR3 reads TGTGCCAGCAGCGAGACAGGGAATAGGAACACTGAAGCTTTCTTT. This codes for CASSETGNRNTEAFF.

The rearrangement joins TRBV6-5 to TRBJ2-7; 8 bases fit TRBD1. V lost 0 bases and J lost 4; bases outside the gene matches: 5. CDR1 and CDR2 from the germline V gene are MNHEY and SVGAGI. The CDR3 has 15 residues. The CDR3 protein is CASSYSQGAPYEQYF. In nucleotides, the CDR3 is TGTGCCAGCAGTTACTCGCAGGGGGCGCCTTACGAGCAGTACTTC.

This chain joins TRBV19 and TRBJ1-2; 8 bases fit TRBD1. J lost 8 bases, V lost 1 base, and 6 bases had no gene match. CDR3 length: 14 residues. Per germline, CDR1 LNHDA and CDR2 SQIVND (reference sequence). The DNA for the CDR3 is TGTGCCAGTAGTATAGTGGGCAGGGGGCTCGGCTACACCTTC. It translates to CASSIVGRGLGYTF.

The chain carries TRBV5-1 and TRBJ2-5; 9 nucleotides agree with TRBD1. V was pared by 3 bases and J by 3 bases, with 0 bases of the junction left unmatched. The CDR3 runs 13 residues. CDR1 and CDR2 (germline): SGHRS, YFSETQ. The CDR3 reads CASSWDREETQYF. The CDR3 DNA is TGCGCCAGCAGCTGGGACAGGGAAGAGACCCAGTACTTC.

The V gene is TRBV5-1, the J gene TRBJ2-2; 9 nucleotides line up with TRBD1. The trim removed 4 bases at V and 6 bases at J, leaving 4 bases unmatched. Germline-derived CDR1 and CDR2 are SGHRS and YFSETQ. The CDR3 loop spans 14 amino acids. The CDR3: CASSTTGGPGELFF. CDR3 sequence (DNA): TGCGCCAGCAGCACGACAGGGGGTCCCGGGGAGCTGTTTTTT.

This chain connects TRBV5-1 to TRBJ1-4; D is uncertain. Germline V gene sequence: CDR1 SGHRS, CDR2 YFSETQ. This CDR3 is built from 14 residues. V shed 0 bases and J shed 4 bases, with 7 bases lying between them. As DNA, the CDR3 is TGCGCCAGCAGCTTGGGAGGGATTAATGAAAAACTGTTTTTT. Protein product: CASSLGGINEKLFF.

CDR3 sequence: CSARGQYEQYF. The DNA for the CDR3 is TGCAGTGCCCGCGGGCAGTACGAGCAGTACTTC. The chain uses TRBV20-1 and TRBJ2-7, with D possibly being TRBD2 (5 bases). Germline CDR1 reads DFQATT; CDR2 reads SNEGSKA (reference sequence). CDR3 length: 11 residues. The V end lost 6 bases, the J end lost 4 bases, and 10 bases lay between the germline ends.